Listed below are T cell receptor beta chains from one sample, sequenced in a study of blood T cells in healthy people across ages. TCRdb recomputed calls from the 5' RACE reads with MiXCR, one row per CDR3 protein. This sample has around 1,000,000 distinct CDR3 sequences, with 25% found just once. This sample was also put to use in a study of T cells of mothers and their children.

The specimen sequenced was blood. The receptors shown here come from a girl aged 2 to 10 in good health. The CDR3 runs from the conserved cysteine through the conserved F or W. D genes are given only for firm matches. Clone size appears in some rows only: once, few, many, or a class for an expanded clone.

abundance	d_gene	v_gene	j_gene	CDR3nt	CDR3aa
NA	NA	TRBV5-1	TRBJ2-2	TGCGCCGGCAGTACACAGGCTCACACCGGGGAGCTGTTTTTT	CAGSTQAHTGELFF
NA	NA	TRBV28	TRBJ2-1	TGTGCCAGCAGTTTGGGCACTTCTCGTATGAATGAGCAGTTCTTC	CASSLGTSRMNEQFF
NA	NA	TRBV20-1	TRBJ2-7	TGCAGTGCTCCCCCGTCGGGAGTGGGTGAGCAGTACTTC	CSAPPSGVGEQYF
NA	NA	TRBV6-1	TRBJ2-7	TGTGCGAGCAGAGATGGCGGCGGTACCAGCTCCTACGAGCAGTACTTC	CASRDGGGTSSYEQYF
few	TRBD2	TRBV20-1	TRBJ2-1	TGCAGTGCTAGAAATAGGGCCGGCGGGAGGAATGAGCAGTTCTTC	CSARNRAGGRNEQFF
few	NA	TRBV4-3	TRBJ2-5	TGCGCCAGCAGCCAAACAGGGCTGGGAGAGACCCAGTACTTC	CASSQTGLGETQYF
NA	TRBD1	TRBV12-3/TRBV12-4	TRBJ2-1	TGTGCCAGCAGTCGAGTCACGACAGTTTCAGGGGGAGTAGGTAGAGATGAGCAGTTCTTC	CASSRVTTVSGGVGRDEQFF
NA	NA	TRBV5-6	TRBJ1-2	TGTGCCAGCAGCTCCACGACTAGAAGTCTGCCCTCTTATGGCTACACCTTC	CASSSTTRSLPSYGYTF
NA	NA	TRBV7-2	TRBJ2-5	TGTGCCAGCAGCTTAAACCTGGGGGAAGAGACCCAGTACTTC	CASSLNLGEETQYF
few	TRBD2	TRBV29-1	TRBJ2-1	TGCAGCGTCAGAGGGCTAGCGGGGGCGAGCTCCTACAATGAGCAGTTCTTC	CSVRGLAGASSYNEQFF
many	NA	TRBV12-3/TRBV12-4	TRBJ1-4	TGTGCCAGCAGCTTAAGAGGGGCAACTAATGAAAAACTGTTTTTT	CASSLRGATNEKLFF
NA	NA	TRBV20-1	TRBJ2-1	TGCAGTGCTAGTCTAGTAGACTACAATGAGCAGTTCTTC	CSASLVDYNEQFF
few	NA	TRBV5-6	TRBJ2-7	TGTGCCAGCAGCTTTGCAGTCCTGGAGCAGTACTTC	CASSFAVLEQYF
NA	NA	TRBV29-1	TRBJ1-2	TGCAGCGTTGATCCGGATTCTAACTATGGCTACACCTTC	CSVDPDSNYGYTF
few	NA	TRBV28	TRBJ1-1	TGTGCCAGCAGGCTAACCGCAGGGAACACTGAAGCTTTCTTT	CASRLTAGNTEAFF
NA	NA	TRBV6-6	TRBJ2-4	TGTGCCAGCTTTGGGCTACTAGCCAAAAACATTCAGTACTTC	CASFGLLAKNIQYF
NA	TRBD2	TRBV7-8	TRBJ2-5	TGTGCCAGCACCGGGGAGCGGGGGGCAAAACAAGAGACCCAGTACTTC	CASTGERGAKQETQYF
few	NA	TRBV7-2	TRBJ1-5	TGTGCCAGCAGCCGCAATGCAGGGAATCAGCCCCAGCATTTT	CASSRNAGNQPQHF
NA	TRBD1	TRBV5-1	TRBJ2-6	TGCGCCAGCAGCTTAACTGTTGGGACAGCTTCCTCTGGGGCCAACGTCCTGACTTTC	CASSLTVGTASSGANVLTF
NA	TRBD2	TRBV29-1	TRBJ2-1	TGCAGCGTTGAAGTCGGGCGGGGGGGGGATGAGCAGTTCTTC	CSVEVGRGGDEQFF
few	TRBD2	TRBV4-3	TRBJ2-3	TGCGCCAGCAGCCAAGTAGCGGGGGGGCGAAGAGATACGCAGTATTTT	CASSQVAGGRRDTQYF
NA	NA	TRBV5-1	TRBJ2-5	TGCGCCAGCAGCGCCCTCGGGACTCCTCAAGAGACCCAGTACTTC	CASSALGTPQETQYF
few	NA	TRBV7-9	TRBJ2-1	TGTGCCAGCACCCTGGGGGAAAACGAGCAGTTCTTC	CASTLGENEQFF
few	NA	TRBV27	TRBJ2-7	TGTGCCAGCAGTTTAAGAGCACGGCACGAGCAGTACTTC	CASSLRARHEQYF
NA	NA	TRBV28	TRBJ1-2	TGTGCCAGCAGTCCGATTAAGACCCTCTCTAATGGCTACACCTTC	CASSPIKTLSNGYTF
few	TRBD2	TRBV10-3	TRBJ2-7	TGTGCCATCAGTACTAGCGTGTCCTACGAGCAGTACTTC	CAISTSVSYEQYF
few	NA	TRBV13	TRBJ1-2	TGTGCCAGCAGCTTAGGAGGAGGGTTGAATGGCTACACCTTC	CASSLGGGLNGYTF
many	NA	TRBV4-1	TRBJ1-4	TGCGCCAGCAGCCAATCAGAGGTGGCAGGGGCTTCTACAACTAATGAAAAACTGTTTTTT	CASSQSEVAGASTTNEKLFF
few	NA	TRBV5-6	TRBJ2-3	TGTGCCAGCAGCTTGGGGCCAGGAGATACGCAGTATTTT	CASSLGPGDTQYF
few	NA	TRBV20-1	TRBJ1-5	TGCAGTGCTAGGACGGGCAAGTATAGCAATCAGCCCCAGCATTTT	CSARTGKYSNQPQHF
few	NA	TRBV24-1	TRBJ1-2	TGTGCCACCAGCGGGCCCCGGGTTGGCTACACCTTC	CATSGPRVGYTF
few	NA	TRBV7-9	TRBJ1-6	TGTGCCAGCAGTCCACGAGGGGGGGGAAATTCACCCCTCCACTTT	CASSPRGGGNSPLHF
NA	NA	TRBV20-1	TRBJ2-1	TGCAGTGCTCCTGAGAATGAGCAGTTCTTC	CSAPENEQFF
NA	TRBD1	TRBV19	TRBJ2-7	TGTGCCAGTAGTATCAACGTGGGACAGAGGAACGAGCAGTACTTC	CASSINVGQRNEQYF
NA	TRBD1	TRBV19	TRBJ1-5	TGTGCCAGTAGTATGTTACAGGGGTCCCCGGGGGCCCAGCATTTT	CASSMLQGSPGAQHF
NA	NA	TRBV13	TRBJ2-7	TGCGCCAGCAGCTTAAACGTAGAGAGCTACGAGCAGTACTTC	CASSLNVESYEQYF
NA	TRBD2	TRBV4-2	TRBJ2-1	TGTGCCAGCAGCCAAGTAAAATGGTCTGAGCGGGGGTCCGTTGGGCAGTTCTTC	CASSQVKWSERGSVGQFF
few	NA	TRBV12-5	TRBJ2-5	TGTGCTAGTGGTTTGTGGCAGCCTCAAGAGACCCAGTACTTC	CASGLWQPQETQYF
NA	NA	TRBV28	TRBJ2-4	TGTGCCAGCAGTTTGGATAGCAGAGCCAAAAACATTCAGTACTTC	CASSLDSRAKNIQYF
few	NA	TRBV4-1	TRBJ1-2	TGCGCCAGCAGCCATCGGGCCACGGAGTCCTATGGCTACACCTTC	CASSHRATESYGYTF
few	NA	TRBV10-3	TRBJ1-2	TGTGCCATCAGTGAGGGGACCGAGATATCCTACACCTTC	CAISEGTEISYTF
few	TRBD2	TRBV7-3	TRBJ2-1	TGTGCCAGCAGCCGGACTAGCGGGAGTATGTACAATGAGCAGTTCTTC	CASSRTSGSMYNEQFF
NA	TRBD1	TRBV5-5	TRBJ1-6	TGTGCCAGCAGCTTGGGAACAGGGGACAGTGCTTCACCCCTCCACTTT	CASSLGTGDSASPLHF
once	TRBD2	TRBV5-6	TRBJ2-3	TGTGCCAGCAGCTTGAAGTTTTGGTATCGCGGGGGAACGAAAGACACAGATACACAGTATTTT	CASSLKFWYRGGTKDTDTQYF
few	NA	TRBV7-9	TRBJ2-7	TGTGCCAGCAGCTTAATTAGGGGGAAGGGGTACGAGCAGTACTTC	CASSLIRGKGYEQYF
NA	NA	TRBV10-3	TRBJ2-5	TGTGCCAGCAAGGCGGGACCGACATCCCAAGAGACCCAGTACTTC	CASKAGPTSQETQYF
NA	NA	TRBV27	TRBJ1-6	TGTGCCAGCACCCTGGGTGATTCACCCCTCCACTTT	CASTLGDSPLHF
NA	TRBD1	TRBV7-9	TRBJ2-2	TGTGCCAGCAGCACAAGGACAGGGGACCCGGGCACCGGGGAGCTGTTTTTT	CASSTRTGDPGTGELFF
few	NA	TRBV29-1	TRBJ1-1	TGCAGCGCAGTCCCCCCGGGGAACACTGAAGCTTTCTTT	CSAVPPGNTEAFF
once	NA	TRBV7-2	TRBJ1-1	TGTGCCAGCAGCTTCACGGAGAACACTGAACCTTTCTTT	CASSFTENTEPFF
few	TRBD1	TRBV5-1	TRBJ2-3	TGCGCCAGCAGCCTGGGCCGGACAGGATACGGCACAGATACGCAGTATTTT	CASSLGRTGYGTDTQYF
few	NA	TRBV11-2	TRBJ2-1	TGTGCCAGCAGCTTACTGTCGCCGGGCTCTGACAATGAGCAGTTCTTC	CASSLLSPGSDNEQFF
once	TRBD2	TRBV5-1	TRBJ2-5	TGCGCCAGCCAAAGAACTAGCGGGGCCCAAGAGACCCAGTACTTC	CASQRTSGAQETQYF
NA	NA	TRBV10-3	TRBJ1-2	TGTGCCATCAGGGCACCCAACTATGGCTACACCTTC	CAIRAPNYGYTF
few	TRBD2	TRBV20-1	TRBJ2-1	TGCAGTGCCATCCCCGGGACTAGTTACTCCTACAATGAGCAGTTCTTC	CSAIPGTSYSYNEQFF
few	NA	TRBV3-1	TRBJ2-7	TGTGCCAGCAGCCAGCCCCGAAGGGGACTGGTCTCCTACGAGCAGTACTTC	CASSQPRRGLVSYEQYF
NA	NA	TRBV4-2	TRBJ1-6	TGTGCCAGCAGCCAAGAAGGAAAGGGGGTACGGTCACCCCTCCACTTT	CASSQEGKGVRSPLHF